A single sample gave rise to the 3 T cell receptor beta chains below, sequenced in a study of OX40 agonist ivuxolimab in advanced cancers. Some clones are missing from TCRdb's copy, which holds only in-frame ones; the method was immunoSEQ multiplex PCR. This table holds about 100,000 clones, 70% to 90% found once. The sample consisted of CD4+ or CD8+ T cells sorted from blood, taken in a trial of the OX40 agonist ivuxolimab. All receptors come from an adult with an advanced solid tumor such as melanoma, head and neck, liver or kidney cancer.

The CDR3 nucleotides read TGTGCCAGCAGTTACTCGAGGGGTTTTAGCAATCAGCCCCAGCATTTT. This translates into CASSYSRGFSNQPQHF. The chain joins TRBV6-6 to TRBJ1-5; the D gene is possibly TRBD1 (5 bases). V lost 0 bases and J 0 bases, leaving 9 bases between the germline ends. The CDR3 covers 16 residues. Germline CDR1 and CDR2: MNHNY and SVGAGI (reference sequence).

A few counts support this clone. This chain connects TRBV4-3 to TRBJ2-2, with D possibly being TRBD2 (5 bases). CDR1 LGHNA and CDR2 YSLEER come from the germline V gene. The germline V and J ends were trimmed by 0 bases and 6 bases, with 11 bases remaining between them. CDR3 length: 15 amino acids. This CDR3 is CASSQEGLRAGELFF. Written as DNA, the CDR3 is TGCGCCAGCAGCCAAGAAGGACTCCGAGCCGGGGAGCTGTTTTTT.

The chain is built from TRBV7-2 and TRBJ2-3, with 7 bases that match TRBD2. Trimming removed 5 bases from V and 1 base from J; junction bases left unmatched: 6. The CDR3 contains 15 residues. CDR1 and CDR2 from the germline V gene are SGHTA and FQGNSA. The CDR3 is CASSPYTSGTDTQYF. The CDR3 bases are TGTGCCAGCAGCCCCTACACTAGCGGCACAGATACGCAGTATTTT.